The clone carrying this T cell receptor beta chain appeared once. This sample stems from a study of T cells in tumors and immune-related adverse events. TCRdb's copy holds only in-frame clones and misses some; the assay was immunoSEQ multiplex PCR. Altogether roughly 23,000 clones are present, about 90% being singletons, with the ten largest covering 1.1% to 1.5%. V was trimmed by 0 bases and J by 5 bases, leaving 12 bases between them. The CDR3 has 15 residues. Germline CDR1 reads SGDLS; CDR2 reads YYNGEE. The starting material was lymph node tissue, obtained from a patient treated with anti-PD-1 therapy. The source of this sequence is a female donor with metastatic renal cell carcinoma. This chain links TRBV9 with TRBJ2-1; a weak D match, TRBD1 (6 bases). The CDR3 protein is CASSVASNRDNEQFF. The CDR3 region has the DNA TGTGCCAGCAGCGTAGCTTCTAACAGGGACAATGAGCAGTTCTTC.